This entry concerns a single T cell receptor (beta chain). This entry comes from a study of blood T cell repertoires in COVID-19. Turning to the study itself: COVID-19 samples, acute and convalescent, were from the United States, Italy and Spain. T cells, B-cell-depleted T cells, or PBMCs provided the cDNA or gDNA that served as material.

Trimming removed 2 bases from V and 3 bases from J; junction bases left unmatched: 1. Germline CDR1 LGHNT, CDR2 FRNRAP. The CDR3 loop spans 15 amino acids. Original processing notes: Cell counts per sample came from amplifying reference gene primers. The assay was immunoSEQ multiplex PCR, and TCRdb's table has in-frame clones only and misses some. V and J calls and clone size are those listed in that table; D and trimming were worked out from the DNA. This sample has 70,000 to 100,000 clones, with about four fifths found just once. This receptor was taken from a human donor in a cohort sampled during active COVID-19. The rearrangement links TRBV12-5 to TRBJ1-4, with 9 bases aligning to TRBD1. Input material: peripheral blood. As DNA, the CDR3 is TGTGCTAGTGGTTTGCGGACAGGGGCTAATGAAAAACTGTTTTTT. Translation: CASGLRTGANEKLFF.